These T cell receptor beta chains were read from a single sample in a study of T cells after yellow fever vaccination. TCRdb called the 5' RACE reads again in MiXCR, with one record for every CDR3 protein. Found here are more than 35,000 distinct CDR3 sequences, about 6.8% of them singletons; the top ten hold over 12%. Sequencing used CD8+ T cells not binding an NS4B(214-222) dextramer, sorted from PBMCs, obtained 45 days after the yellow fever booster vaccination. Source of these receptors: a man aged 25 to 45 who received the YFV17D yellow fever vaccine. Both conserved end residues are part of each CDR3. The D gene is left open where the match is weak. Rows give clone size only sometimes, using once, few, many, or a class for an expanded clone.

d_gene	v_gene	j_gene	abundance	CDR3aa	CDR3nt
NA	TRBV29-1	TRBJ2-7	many	CSVVAETYEQYF	TGCAGCGTTGTGGCTGAGACTTACGAGCAGTACTTC
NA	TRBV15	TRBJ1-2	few	CATSRDLSGSYGYTF	TGTGCCACCAGCAGAGATCTGTCGGGGAGCTATGGCTACACCTTC
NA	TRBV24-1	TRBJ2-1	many	CATSFRDEQFF	TGTGCCACCAGCTTTCGGGATGAGCAGTTCTTC
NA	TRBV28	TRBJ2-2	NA	CASSFLDGANTGELFF	TGTGCCAGCAGTTTCCTGGACGGTGCGAACACCGGGGAGCTGTTTTTT
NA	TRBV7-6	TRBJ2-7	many	CASSLAGKGHEQYF	TGTGCCAGCAGCTTAGCTGGGAAGGGCCACGAGCAGTACTTC
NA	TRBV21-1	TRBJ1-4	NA	CASSKGRGRTREKLFF	TGTGCCAGCAGCAAAGGACGGGGACGGACGAGAGAAAAACTGTTTTTT
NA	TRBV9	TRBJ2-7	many	CASSPGTPVDEQYF	TGTGCCAGCAGCCCCGGGACCCCGGTTGACGAGCAGTACTTC
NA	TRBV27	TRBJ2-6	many	CASSLGVSGANVLTF	TGTGCCAGCAGCCTAGGGGTCTCTGGGGCCAACGTCCTGACTTTC
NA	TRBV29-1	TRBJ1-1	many	CSVPERGGNTEAFF	TGCAGCGTTCCCGAACGGGGGGGTAACACTGAAGCTTTCTTT
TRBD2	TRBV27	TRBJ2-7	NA	CASSFAGGEQYF	TGTGCCAGCAGTTTCGCGGGAGGAGAGCAGTACTTC
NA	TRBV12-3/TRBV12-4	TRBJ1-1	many	CASSLRPLQPVMNTEAFF	TGTGCCAGCAGTTTAAGGCCCCTCCAACCCGTCATGAACACTGAAGCTTTCTTT
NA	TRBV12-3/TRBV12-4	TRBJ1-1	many	CASSAIKIPGTLLAFF	TGTGCCAGCAGTGCCATAAAAATACCCGGGACCCTGTTAGCTTTCTTT
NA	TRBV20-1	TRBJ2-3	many	CSARIGTTDTQYF	TGCAGTGCTAGGATCGGGACCACAGATACGCAGTATTTT
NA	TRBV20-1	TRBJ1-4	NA	CCARDRRRMATNEKLFF	TGCTGTGCTAGAGATCGGCGGAGGATGGCAACTAATGAAAAACTGTTTTTT
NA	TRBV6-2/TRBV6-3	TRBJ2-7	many	CASMGSYYEQYF	TGTGCCAGCATGGGGTCTTACTACGAGCAGTACTTC
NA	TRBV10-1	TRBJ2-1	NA	CASSAGDGNEQFF	TGCGCCAGCAGTGCGGGAGACGGGAATGAGCAGTTCTTC
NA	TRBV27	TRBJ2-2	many	CASADPSGELFF	TGTGCCAGCGCGGACCCCAGCGGGGAGCTGTTTTTT
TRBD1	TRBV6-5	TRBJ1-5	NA	CASSSGQGHQPQHF	TGTGCCAGCAGTTCCGGACAGGGCCATCAGCCCCAGCATTTT
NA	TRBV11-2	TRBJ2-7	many	CASSLEQSFYEQYF	TGTGCCAGCAGCTTAGAACAGTCGTTCTACGAGCAGTACTTC
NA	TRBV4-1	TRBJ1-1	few	CASSPLGATEAFF	TGCGCCAGCAGCCCACTAGGGGCCACTGAAGCTTTCTTT
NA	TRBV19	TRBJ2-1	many	CASSVSLLNEQFF	TGTGCCAGTAGTGTCTCGTTATTGAATGAGCAGTTCTTC
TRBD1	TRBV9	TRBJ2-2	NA	CASSERRTGGGRTGELFF	TGTGCCAGCAGCGAACGCCGAACAGGGGGCGGTAGGACCGGGGAGCTGTTTTTT
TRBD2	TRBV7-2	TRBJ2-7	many	CASTPGSGMYEQYF	TGTGCCAGCACCCCGGGTAGCGGGATGTACGAGCAGTACTTC
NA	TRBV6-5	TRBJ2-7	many	CASSRSSYEQYF	TGTGCCAGCAGTAGGTCCTCCTACGAGCAGTACTTC
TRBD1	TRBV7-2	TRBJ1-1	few	CASSLPGQGTTEAFF	TGTGCCAGCAGCCTTCCGGGACAGGGGACTACTGAAGCTTTCTTT
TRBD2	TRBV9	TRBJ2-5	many	CASSVGGLAGDGETQYF	TGTGCCAGCAGCGTAGGGGGACTAGCGGGAGATGGAGAGACCCAGTACTTC
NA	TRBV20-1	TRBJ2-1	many	CSAWSSYNEQFF	TGCAGTGCTTGGAGCTCCTACAATGAGCAGTTCTTC
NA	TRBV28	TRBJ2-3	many	CASSYLGSTDTQYF	TGTGCCAGCAGTTATCTAGGGAGCACAGATACGCAGTATTTT
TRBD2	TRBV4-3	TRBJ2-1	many	CASSQEGLAGGEQFF	TGCGCCAGCAGCCAAGAAGGACTAGCGGGGGGTGAGCAGTTCTTC
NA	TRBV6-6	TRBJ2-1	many	CASMGGRTYEQFF	TGTGCCAGCATGGGGGGAAGGACGTATGAGCAGTTCTTC
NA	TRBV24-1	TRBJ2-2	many	CATSDRHGASGELFF	TGTGCCACCAGTGATCGACACGGAGCGTCCGGGGAGCTGTTTTTT
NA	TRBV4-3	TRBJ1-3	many	CASSQDLTGTGNTIYF	TGCGCCAGCAGCCAAGATCTGACCGGTACTGGAAACACCATATATTTT
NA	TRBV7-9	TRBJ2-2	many	CAVRQSTGELFF	TGTGCCGTAAGACAGTCCACCGGGGAGCTGTTTTTT
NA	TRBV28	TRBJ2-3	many	CASSLSSDGTDTQYF	TGTGCCAGCAGTTTATCCAGCGACGGCACAGATACGCAGTATTTT
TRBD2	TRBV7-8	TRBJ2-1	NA	CASSLWTSGGNEQFF	TGTGCCAGCAGCCTCTGGACTAGCGGGGGGAATGAGCAGTTCTTC
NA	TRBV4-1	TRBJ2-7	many	CASSHTAGVREQYF	TGCGCCAGCAGCCACACTGCGGGCGTCCGCGAGCAGTACTTC
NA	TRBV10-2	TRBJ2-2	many	CASLKTGELFF	TGCGCCAGCCTAAAAACCGGGGAGCTGTTTTTT
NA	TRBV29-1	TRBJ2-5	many	CSVYREYGETQYF	TGCAGCGTTTATAGGGAGTATGGGGAGACCCAGTACTTC
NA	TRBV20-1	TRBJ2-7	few	CSARPRVRFYEQYF	TGCAGTGCTAGGCCACGGGTTCGGTTCTACGAGCAGTACTTC
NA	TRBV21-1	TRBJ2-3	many	CASSKGLASGRALAQHTQYF	TGTGCCAGCAGCAAAGGCCTAGCTAGCGGGAGGGCCTTAGCACAACATACGCAGTATTTT
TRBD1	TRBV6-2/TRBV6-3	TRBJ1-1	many	CASSYFSGQGASAFF	TGTGCCAGCAGTTACTTTTCGGGACAGGGGGCCTCAGCTTTCTTT
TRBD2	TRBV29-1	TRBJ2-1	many	CSVELQGHWGSGAYNEQFF	TGCAGCGTTGAGTTACAGGGCCACTGGGGTAGCGGGGCCTACAATGAGCAGTTCTTC
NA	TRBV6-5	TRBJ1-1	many	CASSYSITANTEAFF	TGTGCCAGCAGTTACTCGATTACGGCGAACACTGAAGCTTTCTTT
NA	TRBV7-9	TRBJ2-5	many	CASSLELSVEETQYF	TGTGCCAGCAGCTTAGAGTTATCGGTTGAAGAGACCCAGTACTTC
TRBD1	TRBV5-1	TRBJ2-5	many	CASSLATGGSETQYF	TGCGCCAGCAGCTTGGCGACAGGGGGCAGTGAGACCCAGTACTTC
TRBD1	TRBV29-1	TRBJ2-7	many	CSVGTNRGRGYEQYF	TGCAGCGTAGGCACGAACAGGGGGCGCGGATACGAGCAGTACTTC
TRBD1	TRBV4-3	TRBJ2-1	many	CASSQGTGYNEQFF	TGCGCCAGCAGCCAGGGGACAGGGTACAATGAGCAGTTCTTC
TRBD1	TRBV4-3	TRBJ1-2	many	CASSHGTGEYGYTF	TGCGCCAGCAGCCACGGGACAGGGGAGTATGGCTACACCTTC
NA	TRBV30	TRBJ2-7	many	CAWKLAVGSYEQYF	TGTGCCTGGAAGTTGGCGGTCGGCTCCTACGAGCAGTACTTC
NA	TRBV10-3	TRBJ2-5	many	CAISEGQSLETQYF	TGTGCCATCAGTGAAGGACAATCGTTAGAGACCCAGTACTTC
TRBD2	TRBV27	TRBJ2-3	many	CASSLAGGRTDTQYF	TGTGCCAGCAGTTTGGCGGGAGGGCGCACAGATACGCAGTATTTT
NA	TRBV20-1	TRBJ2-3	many	CSARTGDTQYF	TGCAGTGCCAGGACGGGTGATACGCAGTATTTT
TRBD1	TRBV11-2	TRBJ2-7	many	CASSSRDRIYEQYF	TGTGCCAGCAGCTCCCGGGACAGGATCTACGAGCAGTACTTC
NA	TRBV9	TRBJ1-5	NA	CASVDGGSNQPQHF	TGTGCCAGCGTGGACGGGGGGAGCAATCAGCCCCAGCATTTT
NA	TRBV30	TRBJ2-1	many	CAWNIVGDEQFF	TGTGCCTGGAACATAGTCGGGGATGAGCAGTTCTTC
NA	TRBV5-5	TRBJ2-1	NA	CASSFSWNEQFF	TGTGCCAGCAGCTTTTCCTGGAATGAGCAGTTCTTC